Presented here are 22 T cell receptor beta chains from one specimen sequenced in a study of beta chain features in type 1 diabetes. Study-level findings and limits: There was a moderate but significant shortening of TCRB CDR3s in all four CD4+ subsets of Type 1 diabetes patients.

Since all of the isolated RNA was reverse transcribed, expressed TCRB transcripts were what got sequenced. Libraries were prepared by immunoSEQ multiplex PCR; TCRdb keeps only in-frame clonotypes and omits some of them. The table records roughly 50,000 clones, roughly 39% of them present only once. No antigen has been identified for these receptors. Sequenced material: Tregs from blood. These receptor sequences come from a man aged 30 to 45 with type 1 diabetes.

The V and J genes are TRBV6-4 and TRBJ2-1; possibly TRBD1 for D (6 bases). CDR1 is MRHNA, CDR2 SNTAGT, per germline. Between the trimmed V and J ends, which lost 5 bases and 7 bases, there was a span of 15 bases. The CDR3 consists of 14 residues. CDR3 in amino acids: CASSPQGPGNEQFF. Here the CDR3 DNA reads TGTGCCAGCAGTCCCCAGGGGCCGGGGAATGAGCAGTTCTTC.

Turning to this clone: At one of its ends the junction is not consistent with the germline gene, which may arise from a read error. In DNA, the CDR3 is TGTGCTAGCAGCTTTGGTAGGGCGGGCCCGGGTGTTGAGCAGTTCTTC. It translates to CASSFGRAGPGVEQFF. The chain employs TRBV7-7 and TRBJ2-1; possibly TRBD2 for D (5 bases). There are 16 residues in the CDR3. CDR1 is SSHAT, CDR2 FNYEAQ, per germline (reference sequence). The whole variable domain, filled in from reference TRBV7-7 and TRBJ2-1, reads GAGVSQSPRYKVTKRGQDVTLRCDPISSHATLYWYQQALGQGPEFLTYFNYEAQPDKSGLPSDRFSAERPEGSISTLTIQRTEQRDSAMYRCASSFGRAGPGVEQFFGPGTRLTVL.

The rearrangement joins TRBV5-1 to TRBJ1-2; D not certain. Germline CDR1 and CDR2: SGHRS and YFSETQ. CDR3 length: 14 amino acids. Deletions cut 0 bases from V and 6 bases from J, with 12 bases between. The CDR3 bases are TGCGCCAGCAGCTTGGCCCCACGAACGGATGGCTACACCTTC. Encoded protein: CASSLAPRTDGYTF.

This clone was found a few times. The chain combines TRBV5-1 with TRBJ1-2; 8 positions match TRBD1. Germline lookup yields CDR1 SGHRS and CDR2 YFSETQ. Losses at the gene ends were 4 bases for V and 6 bases for J; bases not matched to a gene: 5. The CDR3 contains 13 residues. This CDR3 reads CASSTPGQDGYTF. DNA of the CDR3: TGCGCCAGCAGCACACCGGGACAGGATGGCTACACCTTC.

J is TRBJ2-7 and V is TRBV5-6; 7 bases map to TRBD2. The CDR3 totals 14 residues. With 5 bases clipped from V and 5 bases from J, the junction kept 10 bases outside the gene matches. Germline-derived CDR1 and CDR2 are SGHDT and YYEEEE. CDR3 region: CASSWGGLINEQYF. Here the CDR3 DNA reads TGTGCCAGCAGTTGGGGGGGTCTGATCAACGAGCAGTACTTC.

The CDR3 is CASSLALLQETQYF. CDR3 in DNA: TGTGCCAGCAGCTTAGCCCTGCTACAAGAGACCCAGTACTTC. This chain joins TRBV7-9 and TRBJ2-5; D is undetermined. V lost 0 bases and J 2 bases, leaving 7 bases between the germline ends. The CDR3 spans 14 residues. Germline CDR1 is SEHNR and CDR2 is FQNEAQ (reference sequence).

The chain joins TRBV18 to TRBJ1-1; TRBD1 agrees at 8 bases. J gave up 1 base and V 3 bases, and 4 bases lay outside the gene matches. Per germline, CDR1 KGHSH and CDR2 LQKENI. The CDR3 runs to 15 residues. As DNA, the CDR3 is TGTGCCAGCTCACCTCGGACAGGGCAGAACACTGAAGCTTTCTTT. This codes for CASSPRTGQNTEAFF.

This clone was seen more than once but under ten times. This chain connects TRBV7-3 to TRBJ2-3; no reliable D call. The CDR3 spans 13 residues. Trimming stripped 3 bases from V and 5 bases from J, with 9 bases between. The V gene's germline CDR1 is SGHTA and CDR2 FQGTGA. For the CDR3, the DNA is TGTGCCAGCAGCTTGAGTATGCAAGATACGCAGTATTTT. The encoded protein is CASSLSMQDTQYF.

The V call is TRBV19, the J call TRBJ1-5; 7 bases align to TRBD1. The CDR3 has 13 residues. Germline V lookup: CDR1 LNHDA, CDR2 SQIVND (reference sequence). Losses at the gene ends were 6 bases for V and 3 bases for J; bases not matched to a gene: 2. The CDR3 sequence is CASSGQVNQPQHF. The CDR3 region has the DNA TGTGCCAGTAGCGGACAGGTCAATCAGCCCCAGCATTTT.

The rearrangement uses TRBV11-3 and TRBJ1-1; D is uncertain. This CDR3 contains 13 residues. The V end lost 0 bases, the J end lost 3 bases, and 5 bases lay between the germline ends. Per germline, CDR1 SGHNT and CDR2 YENEEA. The CDR3 sequence: CASSLERDTEAFF. The CDR3 nucleotides read TGTGCCAGCAGCTTAGAGCGCGACACTGAAGCTTTCTTT.

The chain couples TRBV6-1 to TRBJ2-2; 9 bases map to TRBD1. The germline gives CDR1 MNHNS, CDR2 SASEGT. This CDR3 is built from 14 residues. The trim removed 7 bases at V and 2 bases at J, leaving 2 bases unmatched. The CDR3 DNA sequence: TGTGCCAGCACGGGACAGGGTAACACCGGGGAGCTGTTTTTT. Its translation is CASTGQGNTGELFF.

The chain carries TRBV5-6 and TRBJ2-2; D is uncertain. Germline values: CDR1 SGHDT, CDR2 YYEEEE. The CDR3 length is 13 residues. Trimming removed 0 bases at V and 8 bases at J, with 8 bases between. CDR3 sequence: CASSLEYRGELFF. CDR3 nucleotide sequence: TGTGCCAGCAGCTTGGAATACCGGGGGGAGCTGTTTTTT.

This clone was observed a few times. The gene calls are TRBV15 and TRBJ2-1; 7 positions match TRBD2. Per the germline V gene, CDR1 is LNHNV and CDR2 is YYDKDF (reference sequence). CDR3 length equals 15 residues. The V and J ends lost 1 base and 5 bases, in that order; junction bases with no gene match: 5. CDR3 sequence reads: CATSRVAGLNNEQFF. Written as DNA, the CDR3 is TGTGCCACCAGCAGAGTCGCGGGACTAAACAATGAGCAGTTCTTC.

This clone was observed a handful of times. The chain links TRBV15 to TRBJ2-5, with TRBD2 as a possible D gene (7 bases). Trimming took off 2 bases at V and 4 bases at J, with 23 bases between the two ends. CDR3 length: 18 residues. Germline CDR1 reads LNHNV; CDR2 reads YYDKDF (reference sequence). CDR3: CATSRSMTRTRGGETQYF. The CDR3 nucleotides are TGTGCCACCAGCAGATCGATGACTCGGACTAGAGGGGGAGAGACCCAGTACTTC.

V is TRBV19 and J is TRBJ2-1, with a possible D match to TRBD2 (6 bases). The CDR3 is 15 residues long. Germline CDR1 LNHDA, CDR2 SQIVND (reference sequence). Trimming pared 4 bases from V and 8 bases from J, leaving 18 bases between. The CDR3 bases are TGTGCCAGTAGTACCCCGGGGCCGACGGGGGATGAGCAGTTCTTC. Its translation: CASSTPGPTGDEQFF.

In this sample, this clone turned up a few times. CDR3 in amino acids: CASSSRGGQYGYTF. The CDR3 nucleotides are TGTGCCAGCAGCTCGCGGGGGGGACAGTATGGCTACACCTTC. The chain has TRBV7-2 and TRBJ1-2, with 7 bases aligning to TRBD1. The CDR3 has 14 amino acids. Germline V gene data show CDR1 as SGHTA and CDR2 as FQGNSA. V lost 4 bases to trimming and J lost 5 bases; unmatched junction nucleotides: 7. Supplemented by reference TRBV7-2 and TRBJ1-2, the full variable domain reads GAGVSQSPSNKVTEKGKDVELRCDPISGHTALYWYRQSLGQGLEFLIYFQGNSAPDKSGLPSDRFSAERTGGSVSTLTIQRTQQEDSAVYLCASSSRGGQYGYTFGSGTRLTVV.

The chain combines TRBV5-6 with TRBJ2-3; 7 nucleotides line up with TRBD1. Germline V CDR1 and CDR2: SGHDT, YYEEEE. J was trimmed by 1 base and V by 3 bases; bases with no gene match: 2. The CDR3 consists of 14 residues. The DNA for the CDR3 is TGTGCCAGCAGCTGGGACAGCGGCACAGATACGCAGTATTTT. Protein sequence: CASSWDSGTDTQYF.

The V call is TRBV5-1, the J call TRBJ2-1; 7 nucleotides agree with TRBD2. In germline, CDR1 is SGHRS, CDR2 YFSETQ. V dropped 4 bases and J dropped 4; count of bases not matched to a gene: 11. The CDR3 is made up of 16 amino acids. The CDR3 DNA is TGCGCCAGCAGCCGTACACTAGCGCGGGCATACAATGAGCAGTTCTTC. Translation: CASSRTLARAYNEQFF.

The V and J genes are TRBV2 and TRBJ2-5, with D perhaps TRBD1 (7 bases). V was shortened by 0 bases and J by 5 bases, with 13 bases between the two germline ends. CDR3 length: 15 residues. In germline, CDR1 is SNHLY, CDR2 FYNNEI. Written as DNA, the CDR3 is TGTGCCAGCAGTGAAGCGCTGGCAGGGGGGGAGACCCAGTACTTC. Protein product: CASSEALAGGETQYF.

This clone was counted only a few times. J is TRBJ1-1 and V is TRBV4-3, with TRBD1 matching 7 bases. Germline values: CDR1 LGHNA, CDR2 YSLEER. V lost 1 base, J lost 5 bases, and 4 bases stayed unmatched. There are 14 residues in the CDR3. CDR3 DNA: TGCGCCAGCAGCCAAGTCGGGACAGAGACTGAAGCTTTCTTT. Protein product: CASSQVGTETEAFF.

This clone has just one count. The chain uses TRBV27 and TRBJ2-7; D perhaps matches TRBD2 (5 bases). V was clipped by 5 bases and J by 5 bases, with 13 bases between them. Germline CDR1 is MNHEY and CDR2 is SMNVEV (reference sequence). This CDR3 has 13 residues. CDR3 sequence reads: CASSLRRRDEQYF. For the CDR3, the DNA is TGTGCCAGCAGTCTGAGGCGGCGGGACGAGCAGTACTTC.

On this clone: One end of the junction varies from germline; a read error may be responsible. This chain uses TRBV10-3 with TRBJ2-3; 11 bases are shared with TRBD2. The CDR3 is 16 amino acids. Germline CDR1 is ENHRY and CDR2 is SYGVKD. The CDR3 coding sequence is TGTGCCAGCAGTCCGACTAGCGGGATCAGCACAGATACGCAGTATTTT. Translated: CASSPTSGISTDTQYF.